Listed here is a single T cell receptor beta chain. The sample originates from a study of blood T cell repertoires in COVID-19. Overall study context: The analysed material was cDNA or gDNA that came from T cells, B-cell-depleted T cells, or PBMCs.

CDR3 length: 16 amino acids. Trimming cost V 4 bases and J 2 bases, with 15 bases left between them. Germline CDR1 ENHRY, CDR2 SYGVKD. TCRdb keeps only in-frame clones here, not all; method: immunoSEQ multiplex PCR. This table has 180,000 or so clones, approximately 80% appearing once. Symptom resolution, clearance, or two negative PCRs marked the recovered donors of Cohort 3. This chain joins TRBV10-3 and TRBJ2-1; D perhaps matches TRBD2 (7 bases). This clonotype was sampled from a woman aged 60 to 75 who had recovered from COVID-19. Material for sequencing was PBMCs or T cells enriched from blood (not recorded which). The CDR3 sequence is CAISGTRGGAYNEQFF. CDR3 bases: TGTGCCATCAGTGGAACCCGAGGGGGGGCCTACAATGAGCAGTTCTTC.